The subject of this entry is one T cell receptor (beta chain). The antigen is unknown. These data come from a study of T cell responses to AZD1222 COVID-19 vaccine. Study findings and constraints: The repertoires were collected only after the peak T cell response.

Some second doses came at about 4 weeks and others at about 12 weeks; these were pooled. Here immunoSEQ multiplex PCR was the method, and the copy in TCRdb shows in-frame clones only, minus some. The table lists tens of thousands of clones, around 88% of them singletons, with approximately 10% in the top ten. The source was peripheral blood, collected 28 days after the second AZD1222 dose. The TCR sequence derives from an adult who received the AZD1222 COVID-19 vaccine.

The CDR3 nucleotides read TGTGCCAGCAGTACCGCCGGGACAGGGGCGAACACTGAAGCTTTCTTT. Amino acid sequence: CASSTAGTGANTEAFF. The J gene is TRBJ1-1, the V gene TRBV28; the match to TRBD1 covers 10 bases. V shed 5 bases and J 1 base; nucleotides not matched to a gene: 7. Germline CDR1 MDHEN, CDR2 SYDVKM. The length of the CDR3 is 16 residues.